Listed below are T cell receptor beta chains from one sample, sequenced in a study of blood T cell repertoires in COVID-19. Method: immunoSEQ multiplex PCR; TCRdb's copy keeps in-frame clones and lacks some. The sample yields 250,000 to 400,000 clones, more than 75% seen once. Sequenced sample: PBMCs or T cells enriched from blood (not recorded which). These TCRs come from a woman under 40 who had recovered from COVID-19. Both conserved end residues are part of each CDR3. Each record gives: V gene, D gene, CDR3 length, J gene, clone size, CDR3 protein, CDR3 DNA. A D gene is named only where the DNA matches it firmly. Size values are once, few and many counts, or a class for expanded clones, and some rows have none.

v_call: TRBV6-5
d_call: NA
cdr3_length: 16
j_call: TRBJ2-2
clone_size: NA
cdr3_aa: CASSYSIPGAVGELFF
cdr3_nt: TGTGCCAGCAGTTACTCGATACCAGGGGCCGTAGGGGAGCTGTTTTTT

v_call: TRBV5-1
d_call: TRBD1
cdr3_length: 14
j_call: TRBJ2-2
clone_size: NA
cdr3_aa: CASRQGGNTGELFF
cdr3_nt: TGCGCCAGCAGACAGGGGGGGAACACCGGGGAGCTGTTTTTT

v_call: TRBV19
d_call: NA
cdr3_length: 12
j_call: TRBJ1-2
clone_size: NA
cdr3_aa: CASRRGAGGYTF
cdr3_nt: TGTGCCAGTAGACGGGGGGCAGGTGGCTACACCTTC

v_call: TRBV5-1
d_call: NA
cdr3_length: 13
j_call: TRBJ1-2
clone_size: NA
cdr3_aa: CASTQGLGYGYTF
cdr3_nt: TGCGCCAGCACCCAGGGGTTAGGGTATGGCTACACCTTC

v_call: TRBV10-2
d_call: TRBD1
cdr3_length: 15
j_call: TRBJ2-7
clone_size: few
cdr3_aa: CASSDRDRESYEQYF
cdr3_nt: TGCGCCAGCAGTGATAGAGACAGGGAATCCTACGAGCAGTACTTC

v_call: TRBV6-1
d_call: NA
cdr3_length: 14
j_call: TRBJ1-2
clone_size: NA
cdr3_aa: CASSEQGSSYGYTF
cdr3_nt: TGTGCCAGCAGTGAACAGGGGAGTAGCTATGGCTACACCTTC

v_call: TRBV4-1
d_call: NA
cdr3_length: 18
j_call: TRBJ1-4
clone_size: NA
cdr3_aa: CASSQDQSGTGLREKLFF
cdr3_nt: TGCGCCAGCAGCCAAGATCAGTCGGGGACTGGATTACGCGAAAAACTGTTTTTT

v_call: TRBV6-5
d_call: NA
cdr3_length: 13
j_call: TRBJ1-2
clone_size: NA
cdr3_aa: CASHGRVNYGYTF
cdr3_nt: TGTGCCAGCCACGGCAGGGTGAACTATGGCTACACCTTC

v_call: TRBV11-2
d_call: TRBD1
cdr3_length: 15
j_call: TRBJ1-4
clone_size: NA
cdr3_aa: CASSLDQGAYEKLFF
cdr3_nt: TGTGCCAGCAGCTTAGATCAGGGGGCTTATGAAAAACTGTTTTTT

v_call: TRBV29-1
d_call: NA
cdr3_length: 14
j_call: TRBJ1-1
clone_size: NA
cdr3_aa: CSVNSDGGNTEAFF
cdr3_nt: TGCAGCGTTAATAGTGACGGGGGGAACACTGAAGCTTTCTTT

v_call: TRBV10-3
d_call: NA
cdr3_length: 13
j_call: TRBJ1-1
clone_size: NA
cdr3_aa: CATMDRVVTEAFF
cdr3_nt: TGTGCCACCATGGATCGGGTCGTGACTGAAGCTTTCTTT

v_call: TRBV4-1
d_call: TRBD1
cdr3_length: 15
j_call: TRBJ2-5
clone_size: NA
cdr3_aa: CASSQGTGDTETQYF
cdr3_nt: TGCGCCAGCAGCCAAGGGACAGGGGATACGGAGACCCAGTACTTC

v_call: TRBV5-6
d_call: TRBD1
cdr3_length: 15
j_call: TRBJ2-5
clone_size: NA
cdr3_aa: CASSLQGLLRKTQYF
cdr3_nt: TGTGCCAGCAGCTTACAGGGGCTGCTCCGGAAGACCCAGTACTTC

v_call: TRBV19
d_call: NA
cdr3_length: 13
j_call: TRBJ2-7
clone_size: NA
cdr3_aa: CASSPGLYYEQYF
cdr3_nt: TGTGCCAGTAGTCCAGGACTGTACTACGAGCAGTACTTC

v_call: TRBV7-9
d_call: TRBD1
cdr3_length: 15
j_call: TRBJ1-6
clone_size: NA
cdr3_aa: CASSSGQGDNSPLHF
cdr3_nt: TGTGCCAGCAGCTCCGGACAGGGTGACAATTCACCCCTCCACTTT

v_call: TRBV4-3
d_call: TRBD1
cdr3_length: 16
j_call: TRBJ1-2
clone_size: NA
cdr3_aa: CASSQDGSGTGPGYTF
cdr3_nt: TGCGCCAGCAGCCAAGATGGGTCCGGGACAGGGCCCGGCTACACCTTC

v_call: TRBV19
d_call: NA
cdr3_length: 13
j_call: TRBJ1-1
clone_size: NA
cdr3_aa: CASSISRGLRAFF
cdr3_nt: TGTGCCAGTAGTATAAGCAGGGGATTGCGGGCTTTCTTT

v_call: TRBV5-4
d_call: TRBD1
cdr3_length: 15
j_call: TRBJ1-3
clone_size: NA
cdr3_aa: CASSPEGASGNTIYF
cdr3_nt: TGTGCCAGCAGCCCGGAGGGGGCATCAGGAAACACCATATATTTT

v_call: TRBV3-1/TRBV3-2
d_call: TRBD1
cdr3_length: 14
j_call: TRBJ1-6
clone_size: NA
cdr3_aa: CASSLTGAHSPLHF
cdr3_nt: TGTGCCAGCAGCTTGACAGGGGCGCATTCACCCCTCCACTTT

v_call: TRBV2
d_call: TRBD1
cdr3_length: 13
j_call: TRBJ1-2
clone_size: NA
cdr3_aa: CASSEDRGLGYTF
cdr3_nt: TGTGCCAGCAGTGAAGACAGGGGGTTAGGCTACACCTTC

v_call: TRBV21-1
d_call: NA
cdr3_length: 13
j_call: TRBJ2-7
clone_size: NA
cdr3_aa: CASRHRRSYEQYF
cdr3_nt: TGTGCCAGCAGGCACAGGCGATCCTACGAGCAGTACTTC

v_call: TRBV19
d_call: NA
cdr3_length: 12
j_call: TRBJ1-5
clone_size: NA
cdr3_aa: CASSIADQPQHF
cdr3_nt: TGTGCCAGTAGTATTGCGGATCAGCCCCAGCATTTT

v_call: TRBV15
d_call: TRBD1
cdr3_length: 20
j_call: TRBJ2-3
clone_size: NA
cdr3_aa: CATSKYSILRAGGAPDTQYF
cdr3_nt: TGTGCCACCAGCAAGTACTCTATCCTTAGGGCAGGGGGCGCGCCAGATACGCAGTATTTT

v_call: TRBV9
d_call: NA
cdr3_length: 15
j_call: TRBJ2-7
clone_size: NA
cdr3_aa: CASSPSTGLRNEQYF
cdr3_nt: TGTGCCAGCAGCCCGTCAACAGGGTTGAGGAACGAGCAGTACTTC

v_call: TRBV29-1
d_call: TRBD1
cdr3_length: 13
j_call: TRBJ1-2
clone_size: NA
cdr3_aa: CSARTGGDYGYTF
cdr3_nt: TGCAGCGCCCGGACAGGGGGGGACTATGGCTACACCTTC

v_call: TRBV19
d_call: NA
cdr3_length: 15
j_call: TRBJ1-5
clone_size: NA
cdr3_aa: CASSPQDTGNQPQHF
cdr3_nt: TGTGCCAGTAGTCCACAGGATACTGGCAATCAGCCCCAGCATTTT

v_call: TRBV7-9
d_call: NA
cdr3_length: 18
j_call: TRBJ1-3
clone_size: NA
cdr3_aa: CASNSHGTGQRYGNTIYF
cdr3_nt: TGTGCCAGCAACAGTCATGGAACCGGACAGCGATATGGAAACACCATATATTTT

v_call: TRBV5-1
d_call: TRBD2
cdr3_length: 13
j_call: TRBJ2-7
clone_size: NA
cdr3_aa: CASSSGTIYEQYF
cdr3_nt: TGCGCCAGCAGCAGCGGGACGATCTACGAGCAGTACTTC

v_call: TRBV9
d_call: NA
cdr3_length: 14
j_call: TRBJ2-1
clone_size: NA
cdr3_aa: CASSVGPNYNEQFF
cdr3_nt: TGTGCCAGCAGCGTAGGGCCCAACTACAATGAGCAGTTCTTC

v_call: TRBV2
d_call: NA
cdr3_length: 14
j_call: TRBJ2-1
clone_size: NA
cdr3_aa: CASSDFADSNEQFF
cdr3_nt: TGTGCCAGCAGTGATTTCGCGGATAGCAATGAGCAGTTCTTC

v_call: TRBV30
d_call: NA
cdr3_length: 16
j_call: TRBJ1-1
clone_size: NA
cdr3_aa: CAWSKGAARQATEAFF
cdr3_nt: TGTGCCTGGAGTAAAGGGGCTGCCCGCCAGGCCACTGAAGCTTTCTTT